This T cell receptor beta chain was sequenced for a study of shared clonotypes between healthy human individuals. TCRdb keeps only in-frame clones here, not all; method: immunoSEQ multiplex PCR. The data show 2 million or so clones, with roughly 94% seen just once and 0.13% held by the top ten. The TCR originated in a man younger than 30 in good health. Material: naive CD4+ T cells sorted from blood. The subset: CD45RA+ positively selected.

The CDR3 coding sequence is TGTGCCAGCAGCGCCCGTTTGGGACTTTCCACAGATACGCAGTATTTT. Residues: CASSARLGLSTDTQYF. The rearrangement links TRBV5-5 to TRBJ2-3, with D possibly TRBD2 on 6 matching bases. This CDR3 contains 16 residues. V lost 4 bases and J lost 2, with 17 bases in between. The germline CDR1 and CDR2 sequences are SGHKS and YYEKEE (reference sequence).